This TCR beta chain was sequenced for a study of cytomegalovirus exposure and HLA in healthy donors. Study in general: Earlier, 150 million to 200 million T cells were analyzed, and about 120 million unique TCR beta sequences were found among them.

The ends were cut back, 7 bases at V and 7 bases at J, with 14 bases in the middle. This CDR3 is built from 13 residues. Germline V gives CDR1 SGHAT, CDR2 FQNNGV. Concerning this clone: The antigen is not known.

The PCR made use of 60 Vbeta and 13 Jbeta primers. The protocol was immunoSEQ multiplex PCR, while the TCRdb copy is restricted to in-frame clones and leaves out a portion. The data contain some 100,000 clones, roughly 82% of them singletons. Study conclusions and caveats: In most subjects, TCR beta sequences reportedly gave accurate predictions of HLA-A and HLA-B alleles. Earlier findings revealed that most TCR beta V segments proved productive either about 87% or about 30% of the time. Among TCR sequences, most were rare, though some public TCRs appeared in many donors.

Sample: PBMCs. V is TRBV11-2 and J is TRBJ1-3; D is possibly TRBD1 (5 bases). This sequence originates from a man in his forties or fifties in good health and CMV-seronegative. CDR3 region: CASTPTAGNTIYF. CDR3 DNA sequence: TGTGCCAGCACCCCGACAGCGGGCAACACCATATATTTT.